One sample yielded the 8 T cell receptor beta chains listed below, sequenced in a study of cytomegalovirus exposure and HLA in healthy donors. Primers: 60 Vbeta forward and 13 Jbeta reverse. Sequencing used immunoSEQ multiplex PCR; TCRdb keeps in-frame clones, though not all of them. The sample shows around 93,000 clones, about two thirds of them seen only once. The specimen was PBMCs. The source of these receptors is a boy aged 5-17 years in good health and CMV-seropositive.

This CDR3 reads CATKADRGKQETQYF. DNA for the CDR3: TGCGCCACCAAGGCGGACAGGGGGAAACAAGAGACCCAGTACTTC. The rearrangement joins TRBV5-1 to TRBJ2-5; 10 bases line up with TRBD1. The CDR3 has 15 residues. Unmatched junction bases numbered 10, after V lost 9 bases and J lost 2 bases. Per the germline V gene, CDR1 is SGHRS and CDR2 is YFSETQ.

This chain links TRBV30 with TRBJ1-1, with a weak D call TRBD1 (6 bases). Deletions cut 0 bases from V and 4 bases from J, with 9 bases between. CDR3 size: 13 residues. Germline CDR1 reads GTSNPN; CDR2 reads SVGIG (reference sequence). The CDR3 DNA follows: TGTGCCTGGAGTGTCAGGGGAAGCACTGAAGCTTTCTTT. Translating gives CAWSVRGSTEAFF.

The rearrangement links TRBV7-9 to TRBJ2-1, with a possible D match to TRBD2 (6 bases). V lost 1 base to trimming and J lost 6 bases, with 13 bases between them. CDR1 SEHNR and CDR2 FQNEAQ come from the germline V gene (reference sequence). This CDR3 is built from 15 residues. CDR3 in amino acids: CASSLEATSFNEQFF. In DNA, the CDR3 is TGTGCCAGCAGCTTAGAGGCAACTAGCTTCAATGAGCAGTTCTTC.

This sequence joins TRBV27 and TRBJ2-3; 7 bases fit TRBD1. CDR1 MNHEY and CDR2 SMNVEV come from the germline V gene (reference sequence). The CDR3 runs to 14 residues. The V and J ends lost 7 bases and 4 bases, in that order; junction bases with no gene match: 8. CDR3 coding DNA: TGTGCCAGCAAGCGTGACAGGGCTGCAGATACGCAGTATTTT. Translation: CASKRDRAADTQYF.

In its sample, this clone was seen a few times. The chain joins TRBV29-1 to TRBJ2-5; tentatively, D is TRBD2 (6 bases). The CDR3 covers 17 residues. CDR1 SQVTM and CDR2 ANQGSEA come from the germline V gene. Trimming pared 5 bases from V and 5 bases from J, leaving 27 bases between. CDR3 amino acids: CSVLYGGLMTPQETQYF. CDR3 sequence (DNA): TGCAGCGTTCTTTATGGGGGACTGATGACCCCCCAGGAGACCCAGTACTTC.

This clone was picked up a small number of times. V gene TRBV5-1 combines with J gene TRBJ1-1; D not resolved. V lost 0 bases, J lost 3 bases, and 9 bases lay in between. Germline V gene lookup returns CDR1 SGHRS and CDR2 YFSETQ. The CDR3 consists of 14 residues. The CDR3 is CASSLEQIDTEAFF. In DNA, the CDR3 is TGCGCCAGCAGCTTGGAACAGATAGACACTGAAGCTTTCTTT.

This clone was observed a single time. J is TRBJ2-1 and V is TRBV7-9, with TRBD2 identical over 13 bases. Trimming took 2 bases from V and 0 from J; bases not matched to a gene: 7. The CDR3 has 19 amino acids. The germline V gene has CDR1 SEHNR and CDR2 FQNEAQ (reference sequence). CDR3 DNA: TGTGCCAGCAGCTTATGGGCCACTAGCGGGAGGGCCTCCTACAATGAGCAGTTCTTC. Its protein is CASSLWATSGRASYNEQFF.

J is TRBJ1-4 and V is TRBV5-1; unclear D gene. The CDR3 runs to 14 residues. Trimming removed 5 bases at V and 4 bases at J, with 12 bases between. Germline loops: CDR1 SGHRS, CDR2 YFSETQ. The CDR3 spells CASSPQVHNEKLFF. CDR3 DNA: TGCGCCAGCAGTCCCCAGGTCCATAATGAAAAACTGTTTTTT.